The 23 T cell receptor beta chains below were found in one sample sequenced in a study of Graves' ophthalmopathy and Graves' hyperthyroidism. From RNA, the CDR3 regions of TCR beta chains were amplified and sequenced. First-round RT-PCR with HTBI primers preceded a second-round multiplex PCR. TCRdb used MiXCR to reprocess the multiplex PCR reads, holding one entry per CDR3 protein. The table shows over a million distinct CDR3 sequences, with about 40% occurring only once. Sequencing was performed on peripheral blood or thyroid tissue (not recorded which). The receptor set was obtained from an adult man with Graves' hyperthyroidism.

This clonotype appeared a few times. This sequence joins TRBV10-2 and TRBJ2-3; no clear D gene. V was pared by 7 bases and J by 2 bases, with 7 bases between. Per germline, CDR1 WSHSY and CDR2 SAAADI. The CDR3 runs 12 residues. The CDR3 sequence is CASKDLTDTQYF. CDR3 sequence (DNA): TGCGCCAGCAAGGACCTCACAGATACGCAGTATTTT.

The chain is built from TRBV20-1 and TRBJ1-6; D gene uncertain. Germline-derived CDR1 and CDR2 are DFQATT and SNEGSKA (reference sequence). This CDR3 comprises 15 residues. V dropped 2 bases and J dropped 4 bases, with 12 bases sitting between them. CDR3 residues: CSARPDGDYNSPLHF. CDR3 bases: TGCAGTGCTAGACCGGACGGAGATTATAATTCACCCCTCCACTTT.

In its sample, this clonotype was seen a few times. The rearrangement links TRBV3-1 to TRBJ1-2; D gene unclear. V was trimmed by 0 bases and J by 0 bases, leaving 5 bases between them. The CDR3 has 14 amino acids. Germline values: CDR1 LGHDT, CDR2 YNNKEL (reference sequence). The CDR3 region has the DNA TGTGCCAGCAGCCAAGATGAGGCTAACTATGGCTACACCTTC. As protein: CASSQDEANYGYTF.

DNA of the CDR3: TGTGCCAGCAACCCACCCGCGAGGGGAAGGAACACTGAAGCTTTCTTT. Its translation: CASNPPARGRNTEAFF. The rearrangement uses TRBV6-2 or TRBV6-3 and TRBJ1-1; D is perhaps TRBD1 (5 bases). The CDR3 has 16 amino acids. V was shortened by 7 bases and J by 1 base, with 19 bases between the two germline ends. Germline V gives CDR1 MNHEY, CDR2 SVGEGT.

The rearrangement uses TRBV29-1 and TRBJ1-2; D might be TRBD1 (5 bases). Germline CDR1 and CDR2: SQVTM and ANQGSEA. The CDR3 sequence is 11 residues long. V lost 7 bases and J lost 8, with 14 bases in between. The CDR3 region is CSAGGGLGYTF. The DNA of the CDR3 is TGCAGCGCTGGTGGGGGGTTAGGCTACACCTTC. Filled out from reference TRBV29-1 and TRBJ1-2, the complete variable domain reads SAVISQKPSRDICQRGTSLTIQCQVDSQVTMMFWYRQQPGQSLTLIATANQGSEATYESGFVIDKFPISRPNLTFSTLTVSNMSPEDSSIYLCSAGGGLGYTFGSGTRLTVV.

This clonotype was seen many times. This sequence joins TRBV19 and TRBJ1-5; 7 nucleotides match TRBD1. The CDR3 is 14 residues long. The junction had 6 bases not matched to a gene; V was cut back by 3 bases and J by 7 bases. Germline V gene sequence: CDR1 LNHDA, CDR2 SQIVND (reference sequence). CDR3 in DNA: TGTGCCAGTAGTATTAGGGGGCAGGAACAGCCCCAGCATTTT. Amino acids: CASSIRGQEQPQHF.

The table lists this clonotype with a few counts. CDR3 loop: CASRWEINEKLFF. CDR3 nucleotides: TGTGCCAGCAGATGGGAAATTAATGAAAAACTGTTTTTT. This chain uses TRBV5-5 with TRBJ1-4, with D unclear. The CDR3 sequence is 13 residues long. The germline V gene has CDR1 SGHKS and CDR2 YYEKEE (reference sequence). Trimming cost V 5 bases and J 4 bases, with 9 bases left between them.

As regards this clonotype: A much larger clone lies one base from this, so it may be a read error. The chain joins TRBV24-1 to TRBJ2-5; D is unresolved. V lost 5 bases and J 5 bases, leaving 17 bases between the germline ends. The CDR3 is 15 amino acids. The germline gives CDR1 KGHDR, CDR2 SFDVKD. The DNA of the CDR3 is TGTGCCACCAGTGGCATAGAGGACCGGGCCGAGACCCAGTACTTC. As protein: CATSGIEDRAETQYF.

This clonotype is a singleton in its sample. V gene TRBV29-1 combines with J gene TRBJ1-1; no clear D. The CDR3 runs to 12 residues. Germline V gene sequence: CDR1 SQVTM, CDR2 ANQGSEA. Between the trimmed V and J ends, which lost 0 bases and 7 bases, there was a span of 9 bases. Here the CDR3 DNA reads TGCAGCGTTGAAGATCGGGTTAGTGAAGCTTTCTTT. This sequence encodes CSVEDRVSEAFF.

Regarding this clonotype: This may be a read error, as it is one base from a much larger clone. This chain's CDR3 is CASSEGGSRVDHTF. CDR3 sequence (DNA): TGTGCCAGCAGTGAAGGTGGAAGCAGGGTAGATCACACCTTC. The V gene is TRBV6-1, the J gene TRBJ1-2; maybe TRBD1 (5 bases). The CDR3 is 14 amino acids. Germline CDR1 and CDR2: MNHNS and SASEGT. Trimming took off 1 base at V and 12 bases at J, with 18 bases between the two ends.

This clonotype was seen only a few times. A much larger clone differs by one base, so this may be a read error. The chain employs TRBV7-3 and TRBJ1-3; perhaps TRBD1 as D (5 bases). V lost 8 bases, J lost 4 bases, and 15 bases lay in between. Germline assignment: CDR1 SGHTA and CDR2 FQGTGA. The CDR3 runs to 14 residues. CDR3 sequence reads: CASGFGTKGNTIYF. The CDR3 DNA sequence: TGTGCCAGCGGGTTCGGGACGAAAGGAAACACCATATATTTT.

CDR3 region: CASSSTGTSEGYTF. The CDR3 nucleotides read TGTGCCAGCAGCTCGACAGGGACAAGCGAAGGCTACACCTTC. The J gene is TRBJ1-2, the V gene TRBV7-9; 7 nucleotides agree with TRBD1. J lost 8 bases, V lost 4 bases, and 10 bases had no gene match. This CDR3 comprises 14 residues. CDR1 is SEHNR and CDR2 is FQNEAQ in the germline V gene (reference sequence).

This clonotype was counted many times. The CDR3 carries no conserved terminal phenylalanine or tryptophan, so it likely arises from a read error. It is unclear where the CDR3 begins or ends on the DNA, so no DNA is shown, and the CDR3 is as TCRdb lists it. The chain recombines TRBV15 with TRBJ1-6; the DNA was not used to check the table's D call, TRBD1. The CDR3 numbers 13 amino acids, ends counted. From germline, CDR1 is LNHNV and CDR2 YYDKDF (reference sequence). The CDR3: CATSRDHGQGETV.

In its sample, this clonotype was seen many times. The chain recombines TRBV5-1 with TRBJ1-2; 10 bases line up with TRBD1. Trimming took 4 bases from V and 6 from J; bases not matched to a gene: 6. Germline V gene lookup returns CDR1 SGHRS and CDR2 YFSETQ. This CDR3 contains 14 residues. The CDR3 sequence is CASSPGGTGDGYTF. The DNA of the CDR3 is TGCGCCAGCAGCCCTGGTGGGACAGGGGATGGCTACACCTTC.

This clonotype was seen many times. V and J are TRBV7-8 and TRBJ2-7; 8 nucleotides match TRBD2. The V and J ends lost 7 bases and 3 bases, in that order; junction bases with no gene match: 2. The CDR3 extends over 12 amino acids. CDR1 and CDR2 from the germline V gene are SGHVS and FQNEAQ. In nucleotides, the CDR3 is TGTGCCAGCAACCGGGGGGGCTACGAGCAGTACTTC. Protein product: CASNRGGYEQYF.

At least ten counts were recorded for this clonotype. The chain recombines TRBV24-1 with TRBJ2-5, with 13 bases lining up with TRBD2. With V trimmed by 4 bases and J by 2 bases, 3 bases remained unmatched. This CDR3 spans 16 amino acids. CDR1 is KGHDR, CDR2 SFDVKD, per germline. CDR3 residues: CATSDPGLAGQETQYF. The CDR3 nucleotides are TGTGCCACCAGTGACCCGGGACTAGCGGGACAAGAGACCCAGTACTTC.

This sequence joins TRBV29-1 and TRBJ2-7; 9 nucleotides agree with TRBD1. In germline, CDR1 is SQVTM, CDR2 ANQGSEA. The CDR3 sequence is 14 residues long. Germline trimming cut 8 bases from V and 5 bases from J; bases unmatched to any gene: 13. The CDR3 here is CSSLPGQGYHEQYF. In nucleotides, the CDR3 is TGCAGCTCACTCCCGGGACAGGGTTACCACGAGCAGTACTTC.

As concerns this clonotype: Lacking the conserved final phenylalanine or tryptophan, this CDR3 likely reflects a read error. It is unclear where the CDR3 begins or ends on the DNA, so no DNA is shown, and the CDR3 is as TCRdb lists it. The V gene is TRBV7-2, the J gene TRBJ1-2; TRBD1 reflects the table's D call only, with no check against the DNA. With termini counted, the CDR3 has 16 amino acids. Germline CDR1 is SGHTA and CDR2 is FQGNSA. The CDR3 loop reads CASSLELTGTNYGYTA.

A remark on this clonotype: With a much larger clone just one base away, this may be a read error. The V and J genes are TRBV7-9 and TRBJ2-7, with D perhaps TRBD1 or TRBD2 (7 bases each). The CDR3 spans 14 residues. Germline V CDR1 and CDR2: SEHNR, FQNEAQ (reference sequence). Trimming removed 5 bases at V and 6 bases at J, with 17 bases between. The CDR3 loop reads CASSPQGGLSEQYF. In DNA form, the CDR3 reads TGTGCCAGCAGCCCCCAGGGGGGGTTAAGCGAGCAGTACTTC.

The rearrangement uses TRBV7-9 and TRBJ2-3; 9 positions agree with TRBD2. The V gene end was trimmed by 5 bases and the J gene end by 9 bases; junction bases not matched to a gene: 12. The CDR3 extends over 15 amino acids. The germline gives CDR1 SEHNR, CDR2 FQNEAQ (reference sequence). The CDR3 nucleotides read TGTGCCAGCAGCACCTTGGCGGGAGGGCCAGTGACGCAGTATTTT. It encodes CASSTLAGGPVTQYF.

V usage is TRBV4-2 and J usage is TRBJ1-2, with D possibly TRBD1 on 5 matching bases. Trimming removed 3 bases at V and 4 bases at J, with 15 bases between. Germline CDR1 LGHNA, CDR2 YNFKEQ. This CDR3 contains 15 residues. The chain's CDR3 is CASSHGFGAVYGYTF. DNA for the CDR3: TGTGCCAGCAGCCATGGGTTTGGGGCCGTCTATGGCTACACCTTC.

This clonotype was picked up a small number of times. The rearrangement links TRBV3-1 to TRBJ1-2; D is possibly TRBD1 (6 bases). The length of the CDR3 is 16 residues. CDR1 and CDR2 (germline): LGHDT, YNNKEL (reference sequence). V was clipped by 0 bases and J by 4 bases, with 15 bases between them. The CDR3 DNA sequence: TGTGCCAGCAGCCAAGATATGGCAGGGGTCCGCTATGGCTACACCTTC. Its protein is CASSQDMAGVRYGYTF.

This clonotype occurred many times. The V and J genes are TRBV11-2 and TRBJ2-7; D not resolved. This CDR3 comprises 12 residues. CDR1 SGHAT and CDR2 FQNNGV come from the germline V gene. V gave up 5 bases and J gave up 5 bases, with 10 bases separating them. Here the CDR3 DNA reads TGTGCCAGCAGCCACTCAGGCCACGAGCAGTACTTC. Protein: CASSHSGHEQYF.